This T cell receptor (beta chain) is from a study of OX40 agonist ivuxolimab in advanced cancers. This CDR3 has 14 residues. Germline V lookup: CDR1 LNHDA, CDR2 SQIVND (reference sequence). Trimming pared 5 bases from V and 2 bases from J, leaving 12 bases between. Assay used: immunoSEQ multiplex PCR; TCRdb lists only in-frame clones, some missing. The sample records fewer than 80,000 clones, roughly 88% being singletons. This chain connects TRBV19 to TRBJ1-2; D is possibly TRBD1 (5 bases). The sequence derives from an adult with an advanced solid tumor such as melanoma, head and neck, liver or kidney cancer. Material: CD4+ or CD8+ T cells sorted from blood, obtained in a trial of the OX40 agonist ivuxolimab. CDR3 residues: CASSLATVNYGYTF. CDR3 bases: TGTGCCAGTAGTCTCGCGACAGTAAACTATGGCTACACCTTC. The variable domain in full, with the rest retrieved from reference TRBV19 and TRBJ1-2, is DGGITQSPKYLFRKEGQNVTLSCEQNLNHDAMYWYRQDPGQGLRLIYYSQIVNDFQKGDIAEGYSVSREKKESFPLTVTSAQKNPTAFYLCASSLATVNYGYTFGSGTRLTVV.